This entry is about one T cell receptor beta chain. This clonotype has a count of ten or more. Its target antigen remains unknown. Qualities for individual bases were not recorded, and no much larger clone is one base off. This sample was included in a study of read filtering for tumor transcriptome and immune sequencing (TCRdb year 2020). Study-level background: Of the patients in the cohort, more than 16 were male and more than 12 were female, and their mean age was 65.9 years, with a range of about 45 to 85. By revised international staging, roughly 8 patients were R-ISS I, about 15 were R-ISS II and about seven were R-ISS III. After DNase treatment, whole-transcriptome libraries were prepared using the TruSeq RNA Access Library Prep Kit. TCR-region mapped reads per sample ranged from about 4.05 to 11 million with IR-seq versus only about 85 to 1273 with RNA-seq. TCR repertoires obtained by targeted immune repertoire sequencing and by bulk whole-transcriptome sequencing performed on the same bone marrow samples were compared. One main goal was a read-filtering strategy for immune repertoire data, in particular deciding whether clonotypes backed by only one read should be removed. Points the paper makes about the study in general: When single-read clonotypes were removed, the proportions of shared clonotypes in IR-seq and RNA-seq correlated more strongly. IR-seq captured clonotypes at much higher depth and more reliably than RNA-seq, and smaller IR-seq throughput sufficed to identify most shared clonotypes. Rather than purified T cells, the sorted CD138-negative fraction was a mixed bone marrow immune population. In IR-seq, about four fifths of clonotypes but approximately 4% of total reads were represented by single-read clonotypes, whereas in RNA-seq, 74.6% of clonotypes and around 45% of reads were represented by single-read clonotypes.

Each patient had bone marrow sampled at the time of active disease. Isolation of bone marrow mononuclear cells was performed by Ficoll-Hypaque density gradient centrifugation. CD138-negative cells were obtained by negative selection after labeling with CD138 magnetic microbeads on a MACS separator, removing myeloma plasma cells. Purity of the isolated cells was checked by flow cytometry on an Attune NxT using CD138 antibodies. TRIzol reagent was used to extract total RNA, which was then quantified with a NanoDrop spectrophotometer. For each patient, paired RNA-seq and IR-seq were run on the CD138-negative bone marrow sample from that patient. TCR libraries were built from about 370 ng RNA with the Immunoverse kit, using molecular barcoded adaptors covering alpha/delta and beta/gamma chains. TCR library preparation used the same RNA that went into transcriptome sequencing. TCR libraries were sequenced on an Illumina HiSeq 4000 with 2 x 150 cycles. Concerning the study's data processing: With MiXCR, TCR reads were aligned to human V, D, J and C references and assembled into CDR3 clonotypes, with quality filtering and error correction included. The tcR package in R was used for analysis of clonotype counts and gene usage diversity. For inspection of raw mapping reads, RNA-seq reads were mapped by STAR aligner version 2.5.3a onto GRCh37 of the human genome. To test the effect of sequencing depth on detected clonotypes, IR-seq fastq files were randomly downsampled using Seqtk 1.3. TCRdb itself trimmed the public reads at Q25 with fastp, ran MiXCR and retained productive beta chains. Entries are consolidated by CDR3 protein sequence, retaining the most common genes and DNA. TCRdb, not the original authors, processed these V and J calls. Here the sample has more than 35,000 distinct CDR3 sequences; roughly an eighth occur a single time. The ten top clones hold roughly 40% of the sample.

CDR1 and CDR2 (DFQATT, SNEGSKA) derive from the germline V gene (reference sequence). V lost 3 bases and J lost 7 bases; the stretch between them is 16 bases long. Spanning cysteine to phenylalanine, the CDR3 consists of 14 amino acids. Only the CDR3 part of the read is kept: 42 bases, read in frame from the first base. The rearranged segments are TRBV20-1 and TRBJ1-5, with TRBD1 tentatively as D gene (6 bases match). The sequence came from a donor aged 40 or over with multiple myeloma. The source material was a population of CD138-negative cells sorted from bone marrow. Per the publication, the cell subset or site label means: bone marrow mononuclear cells depleted of CD138+ plasma/myeloma cells by negative magnetic selection. The CDR3 in this case is CSARGGAQAQPQHF. The nucleotides read TGCAGTGCTAGGGGGGGGGCACAGGCCCAGCCCCAGCATTTT.